This TCR beta chain was identified during a study of blood T cell repertoires in COVID-19. For the study at large: PBMCs, B-cell-depleted T cells, or T cells were the source of the cDNA or gDNA that made up the material.

The trim removed 1 base at V and 3 bases at J, leaving 6 bases unmatched. The germline CDR1 and CDR2 sequences are SGHRS and YFSETQ. CDR3 size: 16 residues. As originally analysed: Estimated nucleated cell counts came from reference gene primer amplification. This table comes from immunoSEQ multiplex PCR, and its TCRdb copy is limited to in-frame clones, with some not included. V, J and clone size are taken as reported in that table, and D and trimming were inferred from the DNA itself. The data show 50,000 to 60,000 clones, about 82% seen once. Specimen: peripheral blood. V gene TRBV5-1 combines with J gene TRBJ2-2, with 7 positions matching TRBD2. The clonotype was recovered from a human donor in a cohort sampled during active COVID-19. CDR3 sequence: CASSLMGGSDTGELFF. CDR3 coding DNA: TGCGCCAGCAGCTTGATGGGCGGGAGTGACACCGGGGAGCTGTTTTTT.